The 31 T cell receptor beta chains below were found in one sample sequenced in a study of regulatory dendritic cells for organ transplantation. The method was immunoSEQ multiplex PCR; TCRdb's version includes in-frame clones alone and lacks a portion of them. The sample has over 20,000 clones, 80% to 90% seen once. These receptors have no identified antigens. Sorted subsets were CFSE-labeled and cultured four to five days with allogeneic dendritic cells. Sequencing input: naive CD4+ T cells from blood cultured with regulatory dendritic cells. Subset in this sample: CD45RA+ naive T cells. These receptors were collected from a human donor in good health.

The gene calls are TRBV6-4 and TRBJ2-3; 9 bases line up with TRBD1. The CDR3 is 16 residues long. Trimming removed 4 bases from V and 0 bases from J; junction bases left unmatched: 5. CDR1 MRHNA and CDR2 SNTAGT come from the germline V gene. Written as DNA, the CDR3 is TGTGCCAGCAGTGGACAGGGGGGGCTTAGCACAGATACGCAGTATTTT. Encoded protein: CASSGQGGLSTDTQYF.

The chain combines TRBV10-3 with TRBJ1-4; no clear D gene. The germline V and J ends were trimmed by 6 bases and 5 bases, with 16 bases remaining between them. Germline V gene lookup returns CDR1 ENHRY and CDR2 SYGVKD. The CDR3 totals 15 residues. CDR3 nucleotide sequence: TGTGCCATCAGGGATGGGGATAGGGCCAATGAAAAACTGTTTTTT. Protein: CAIRDGDRANEKLFF.

The CDR3 sequence is CASSVRTISGEVYNEQFF. CDR3 DNA sequence: TGTGCCAGCAGCGTCCGGACTATTAGCGGGGAGGTCTACAATGAGCAGTTCTTC. The chain uses TRBV7-8 and TRBJ2-1, with TRBD2 matching 8 bases. The CDR3 is 18 amino acids. With V trimmed by 5 bases and J by 3 bases, 15 bases remained unmatched. CDR1 and CDR2 (germline): SGHVS, FQNEAQ. Looking up the rest from reference TRBV7-8 and TRBJ2-1 gives the full variable domain: GAGVSQSPRYKVAKRGQDVALRCDPISGHVSLFWYQQALGQGPEFLTYFQNEAQLDKSGLPSDRFFAERPEGSVSTLKIQRTQQEDSAVYLCASSVRTISGEVYNEQFFGPGTRLTVL.

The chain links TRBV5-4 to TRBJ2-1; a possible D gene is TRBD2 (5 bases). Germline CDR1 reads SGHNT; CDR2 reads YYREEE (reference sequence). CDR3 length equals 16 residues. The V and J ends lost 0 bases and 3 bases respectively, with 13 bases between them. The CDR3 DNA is TGTGCCAGCAGCTTGGGATCCAGCGGAGTCTACAATGAGCAGTTCTTC. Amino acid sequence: CASSLGSSGVYNEQFF.

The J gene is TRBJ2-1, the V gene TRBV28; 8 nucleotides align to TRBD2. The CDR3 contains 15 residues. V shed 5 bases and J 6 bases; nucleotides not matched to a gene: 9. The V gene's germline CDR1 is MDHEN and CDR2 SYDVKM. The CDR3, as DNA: TGTGCCAGCAGTCCCAGCGGGAGAGGGCTCAATGAGCAGTTCTTC. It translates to CASSPSGRGLNEQFF. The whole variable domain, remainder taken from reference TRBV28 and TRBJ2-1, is DVKVTQSSRYLVKRTGEKVFLECVQDMDHENMFWYRQDPGLGLRLIYFSYDVKMKEKGDIPEGYSVSREKKERFSLILESASTNQTSMYLCASSPSGRGLNEQFFGPGTRLTVL.

The CDR3 is CASSFMNPKGGDEAFF. For the CDR3, the DNA is TGTGCCAGCAGCTTTATGAACCCGAAGGGAGGGGATGAAGCTTTCTTT. This sequence joins TRBV7-2 and TRBJ1-1, with a possible D match to TRBD1 (5 bases). The CDR3 is 16 amino acids. CDR1 is SGHTA and CDR2 is FQGNSA in the germline V gene. Trimming removed 3 bases at V and 7 bases at J, with 21 bases between.

The CDR3 DNA follows: TGCGCCAGCAGTGAGATCAGGGGGGGGACTGAAGCTTTCTTT. Its protein is CASSEIRGGTEAFF. The chain recombines TRBV10-2 with TRBJ1-1, with 7 bases lining up with TRBD1. The J segment lost 5 bases and the V segment lost 2 bases, leaving 5 bases of the junction unmatched. This CDR3 has 14 residues. The germline V gene has CDR1 WSHSY and CDR2 SAAADI.

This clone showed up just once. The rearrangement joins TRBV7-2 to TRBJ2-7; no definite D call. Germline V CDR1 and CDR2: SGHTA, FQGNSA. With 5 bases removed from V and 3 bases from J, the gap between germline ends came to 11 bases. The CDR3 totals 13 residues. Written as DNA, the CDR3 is TGTGCCAGCAGCCGAGACAAAAACTACGAGCAGTACTTC. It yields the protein CASSRDKNYEQYF.

CDR3: CASSSWEGSTDTQYF. As DNA, the CDR3 is TGTGCCAGCAGCTCCTGGGAGGGGAGCACAGATACGCAGTATTTT. The V gene is TRBV9, the J gene TRBJ2-3, with TRBD2 matching over 7 bases. The germline V gene encodes CDR1 SGDLS and CDR2 YYNGEE. The J segment lost 0 bases and the V segment lost 4 bases, leaving 5 bases of the junction unmatched. CDR3 length equals 15 residues.

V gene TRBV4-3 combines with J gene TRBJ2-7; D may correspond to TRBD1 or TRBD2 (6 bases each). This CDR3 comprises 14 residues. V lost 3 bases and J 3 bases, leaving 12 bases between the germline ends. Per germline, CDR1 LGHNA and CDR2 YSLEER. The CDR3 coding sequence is TGCGCCAGCAGCCAGTCCGGGGGCCTCTACGAGCAGTACTTC. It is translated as CASSQSGGLYEQYF.

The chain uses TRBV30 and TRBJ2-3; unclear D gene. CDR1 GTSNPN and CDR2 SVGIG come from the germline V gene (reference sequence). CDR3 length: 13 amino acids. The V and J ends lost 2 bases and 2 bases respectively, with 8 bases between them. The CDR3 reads CAWSFRNTDTQYF. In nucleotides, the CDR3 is TGTGCCTGGAGTTTCAGGAACACAGATACGCAGTATTTT.

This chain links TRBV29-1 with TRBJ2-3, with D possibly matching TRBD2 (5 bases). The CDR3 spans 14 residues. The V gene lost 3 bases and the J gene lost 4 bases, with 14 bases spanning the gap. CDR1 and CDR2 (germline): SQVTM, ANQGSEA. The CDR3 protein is CSVDRLALADTQYF. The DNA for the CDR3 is TGCAGCGTTGATAGGCTAGCTTTGGCAGATACGCAGTATTTT.

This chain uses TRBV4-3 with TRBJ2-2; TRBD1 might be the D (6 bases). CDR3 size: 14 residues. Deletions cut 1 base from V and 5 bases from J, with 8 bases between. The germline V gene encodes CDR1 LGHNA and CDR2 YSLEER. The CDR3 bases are TGCGCCAGCAGCCAAGCCGGACAGACCGGGGAGCTGTTTTTT. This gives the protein CASSQAGQTGELFF.

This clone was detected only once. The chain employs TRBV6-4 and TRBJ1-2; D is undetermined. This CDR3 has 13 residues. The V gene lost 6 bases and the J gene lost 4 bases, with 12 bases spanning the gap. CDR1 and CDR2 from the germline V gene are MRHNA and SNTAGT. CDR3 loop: CASRASGTYGYTF. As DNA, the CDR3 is TGTGCCAGCAGAGCTTCGGGAACCTATGGCTACACCTTC.

CDR3 in amino acids: CATSRDRASTDTQYF. CDR3 coding DNA: TGTGCCACCAGCAGAGACAGGGCTAGCACAGATACGCAGTATTTT. V gene TRBV15 combines with J gene TRBJ2-3; maybe TRBD1 (5 bases). V lost 0 bases and J 0 bases, leaving 7 bases between the germline ends. The CDR3 is made up of 15 amino acids. Germline V lookup: CDR1 LNHNV, CDR2 YYDKDF (reference sequence).

The DNA for the CDR3 is TGTGCCAGCAGCTTGGTGACAGAGGAAGCTTTCTTT. Translation: CASSLVTEEAFF. The chain carries TRBV5-5 and TRBJ1-1, with D possibly matching TRBD1 (5 bases). The CDR3 has 12 amino acids. Germline V gene sequence: CDR1 SGHKS, CDR2 YYEKEE (reference sequence). V was pared by 0 bases and J by 8 bases, with 8 bases between.

The CDR3 protein is CASRPNTGNTIYF. The CDR3 nucleotides read TGTGCCAGCAGGCCGAACACTGGAAACACCATATATTTT. This rearrangement joins TRBV11-2 to TRBJ1-3; no clear D gene. Trimming shortened V by 6 bases and J by 2 bases, and 8 bases separated the two germline ends. Germline-derived CDR1 and CDR2 are SGHAT and FQNNGV. This CDR3 contains 13 residues.

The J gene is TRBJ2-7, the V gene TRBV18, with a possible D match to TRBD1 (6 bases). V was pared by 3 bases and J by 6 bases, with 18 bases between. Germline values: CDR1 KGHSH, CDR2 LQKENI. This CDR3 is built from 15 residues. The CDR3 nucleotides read TGTGCCAGCTCACCCACCCAGGGGCCCAAGGGCGAGCAGTACTTC. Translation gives CASSPTQGPKGEQYF.

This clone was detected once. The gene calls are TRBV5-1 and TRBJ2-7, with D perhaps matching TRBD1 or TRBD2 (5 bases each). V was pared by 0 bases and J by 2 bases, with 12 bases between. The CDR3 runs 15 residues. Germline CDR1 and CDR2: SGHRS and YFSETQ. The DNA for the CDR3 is TGCGCCAGCAGCTTGGGGGGGACGACAACCTACGAGCAGTACTTC. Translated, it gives CASSLGGTTTYEQYF.

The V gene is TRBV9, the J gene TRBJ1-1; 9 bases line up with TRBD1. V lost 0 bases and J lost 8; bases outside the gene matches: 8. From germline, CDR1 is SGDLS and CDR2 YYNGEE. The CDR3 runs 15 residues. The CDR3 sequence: CASSVDPGQGGEAFF. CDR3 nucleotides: TGTGCCAGCAGCGTAGATCCGGGACAGGGTGGGGAAGCTTTCTTT. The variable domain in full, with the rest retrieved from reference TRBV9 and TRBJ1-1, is DSGVTQTPKHLITATGQRVTLRCSPRSGDLSVYWYQQSLDQGLQFLIQYYNGEERAKGNILERFSAQQFPDLHSELNLSSLELGDSALYFCASSVDPGQGGEAFFGQGTRLTVV.

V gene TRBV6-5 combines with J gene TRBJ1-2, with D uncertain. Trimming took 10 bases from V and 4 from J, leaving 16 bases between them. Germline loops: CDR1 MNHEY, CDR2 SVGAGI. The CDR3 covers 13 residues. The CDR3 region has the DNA TGTGCCACCACACCTTCAGGTTTCTATGGCTACACCTTC. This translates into CATTPSGFYGYTF.

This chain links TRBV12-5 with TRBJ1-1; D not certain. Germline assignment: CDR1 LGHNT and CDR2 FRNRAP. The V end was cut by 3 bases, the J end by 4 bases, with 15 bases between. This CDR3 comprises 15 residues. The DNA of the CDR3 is TGTGCTAGTGGTTTTGGACTTATTGAGGGCACTGAAGCTTTCTTT. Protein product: CASGFGLIEGTEAFF.

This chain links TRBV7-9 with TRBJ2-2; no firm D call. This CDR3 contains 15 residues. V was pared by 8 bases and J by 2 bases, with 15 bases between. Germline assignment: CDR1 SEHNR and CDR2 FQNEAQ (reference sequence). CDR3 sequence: CASSLAYTNTGELFF. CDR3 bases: TGTGCCAGCTCGCTCGCTTATACTAACACCGGGGAGCTGTTTTTT. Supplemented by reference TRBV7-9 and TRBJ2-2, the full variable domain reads DTGVSQNPRHKITKRGQNVTFRCDPISEHNRLYWYRQTLGQGPEFLTYFQNEAQLEKSRLLSDRFSAERPKGSFSTLEIQRTEQGDSAMYLCASSLAYTNTGELFFGEGSRLTVL.

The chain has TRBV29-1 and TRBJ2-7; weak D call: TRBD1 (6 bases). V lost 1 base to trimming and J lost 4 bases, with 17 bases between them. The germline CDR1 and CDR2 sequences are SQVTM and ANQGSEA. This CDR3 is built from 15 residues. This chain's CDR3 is CSVEVMRPQGYEQYF. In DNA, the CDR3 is TGCAGCGTTGAAGTGATGAGACCCCAGGGGTACGAGCAGTACTTC.

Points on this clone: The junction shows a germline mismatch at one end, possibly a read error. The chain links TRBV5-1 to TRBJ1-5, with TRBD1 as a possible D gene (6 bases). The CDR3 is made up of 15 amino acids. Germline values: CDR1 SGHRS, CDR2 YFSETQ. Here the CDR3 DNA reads TGCGCCAGCAGCTTGGCCCCCGGGGGCAACCAGCCCCAGCATTTT. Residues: CASSLAPGGNQPQHF. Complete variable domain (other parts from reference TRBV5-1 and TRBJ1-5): KAGVTQTPRYLIKTRGQQVTLSCSPISGHRSVSWYQQTPGQGLQFLFEYFSETQRNKGNFPGRFSGRQFSNSRSEMNVSTLELGDSALYLCASSLAPGGNQPQHFGDGTRLSIL.

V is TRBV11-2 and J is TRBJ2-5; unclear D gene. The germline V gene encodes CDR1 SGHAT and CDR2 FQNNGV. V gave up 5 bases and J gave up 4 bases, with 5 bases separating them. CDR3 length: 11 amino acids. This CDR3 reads CASSKPETQYF. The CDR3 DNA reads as TGTGCCAGCAGCAAACCAGAGACCCAGTACTTC.

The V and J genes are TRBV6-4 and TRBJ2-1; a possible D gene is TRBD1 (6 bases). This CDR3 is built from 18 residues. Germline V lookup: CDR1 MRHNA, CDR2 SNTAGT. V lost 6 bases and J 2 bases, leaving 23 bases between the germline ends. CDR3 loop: CASRAKEGQRVPYNEQFF. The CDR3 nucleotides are TGTGCCAGCAGAGCTAAAGAAGGACAGAGGGTTCCCTACAATGAGCAGTTCTTC.

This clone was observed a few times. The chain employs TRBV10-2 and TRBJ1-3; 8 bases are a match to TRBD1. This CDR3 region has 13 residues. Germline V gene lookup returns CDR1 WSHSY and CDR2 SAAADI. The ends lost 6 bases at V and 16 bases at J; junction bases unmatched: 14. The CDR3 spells CASRTGQATPSYF. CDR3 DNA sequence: TGCGCCAGCAGGACGGGACAGGCTACCCCATCTTATTTT.

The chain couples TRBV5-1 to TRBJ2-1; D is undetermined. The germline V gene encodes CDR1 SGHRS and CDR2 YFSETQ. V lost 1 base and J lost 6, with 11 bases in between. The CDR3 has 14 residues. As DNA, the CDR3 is TGCGCCAGCAGCTTGTCGGGCGCGATCAATGAGCAGTTCTTC. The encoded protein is CASSLSGAINEQFF.

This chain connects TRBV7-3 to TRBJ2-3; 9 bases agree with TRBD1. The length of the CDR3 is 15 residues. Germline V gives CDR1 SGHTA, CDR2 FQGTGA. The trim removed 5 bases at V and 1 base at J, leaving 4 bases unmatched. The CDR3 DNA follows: TGTGCCAGCAGCCTACAGGGGGCCGGCACAGATACGCAGTATTTT. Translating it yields CASSLQGAGTDTQYF.

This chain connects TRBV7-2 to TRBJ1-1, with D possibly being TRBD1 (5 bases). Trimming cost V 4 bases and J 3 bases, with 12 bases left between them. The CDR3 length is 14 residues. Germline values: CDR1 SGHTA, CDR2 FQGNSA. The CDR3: CASSSQGLDTEAFF. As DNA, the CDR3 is TGTGCCAGCAGCTCTCAGGGTTTGGACACTGAAGCTTTCTTT.